Listed below are T cell receptor beta chains from one sample, sequenced in a study of blood T cell repertoires in COVID-19. Sequencing was performed with immunoSEQ multiplex PCR; in TCRdb, only in-frame clones are kept and a portion is missing. Here the sample spans around 130,000 clones, about 75% being singletons. The sequencing sample was made of peripheral blood. The receptor set was obtained from a man older than 75 with acute or convalescent COVID-19. The CDR3 runs from the conserved cysteine through the conserved F or W. A D gene is named only where the DNA matches it firmly. Only part of the rows carry a size: once, few, many, or a class if the clone is expanded.

clone_size j_call v_call d_call cdr3_nt cdr3_aa
- TRBJ1-1 TRBV18 - TGTGCCACCCAAAGGGAGGGAACTGAAGCTTTCTTT CATQREGTEAFF
- TRBJ2-5 TRBV7-9 TRBD2 TGTGCCAGCAGCTTAGGGGGGGGCCAAGAGACCCAGTACTTC CASSLGGGQETQYF
- TRBJ2-5 TRBV5-4 - TGTGCCAGCAGCTCGGGGAACAGGGCAGAGACCCAGTACTTC CASSSGNRAETQYF
once TRBJ1-6 TRBV2 TRBD1 TGTGCCAGCCTACAGGGGGCCGGCTATAATTCACCCCTCCACTTT CASLQGAGYNSPLHF
- TRBJ1-1 TRBV30 - TGTGCCTGGAGTGTACGAGGGGGCACTGAAGCTTTCTTT CAWSVRGGTEAFF
- TRBJ1-1 TRBV25-1 - TGTGCCAGCAGTGAACTGGGGGCGGGAGAGAACACTGAAGCTTTCTTT CASSELGAGENTEAFF
- TRBJ2-1 TRBV4-1 TRBD2 TGCGCCAGCAGCCCCGGACTAGCGGGGAGGGGTGAGCAGTTCTTC CASSPGLAGRGEQFF
- TRBJ1-1 TRBV5-1 - TGCGCCAGCAGCCTCGACAGGAACACTGAAGCTTTCTTT CASSLDRNTEAFF
- TRBJ1-5 TRBV6-5 - TGTGCCAGCGCGGAGGGACCCTGGGGCAATCAGCCCCAGCATTTT CASAEGPWGNQPQHF
- TRBJ2-7 TRBV30 TRBD1 TGTGCCTGGGGGGGACAGGGTCCCTACGAGCAGTACTTC CAWGGQGPYEQYF
- TRBJ1-5 TRBV30 TRBD1 TGTGCCTGGAGTGACGGGATTAAGGGGGCCAGTCAGCCCCAGCATTTT CAWSDGIKGASQPQHF